Given below is one T cell receptor beta chain in context. This specimen comes from a study of shared clonotypes between healthy human individuals. Data came from immunoSEQ multiplex PCR; TCRdb stores just in-frame clones and leaves some out. In the table there are 2 million to 3 million clones, 80% to 95% of which are singletons. CDR1 and CDR2 from the germline V gene are SGHAT and FQNNGV. This CDR3 has 15 residues. V was pared by 5 bases and J by 7 bases, with 15 bases between. The chain uses TRBV11-2 and TRBJ1-6, with D perhaps TRBD1 (6 bases). The sequencing sample was made of naive CD4+ T cells from PBMCs. Specified subset: CD45RA+ positively selected. The TCR originated in a man aged 18 to 29 in good health. Some clones in this sample may be carry-over from other donors' samples. The DNA for the CDR3 is TGTGCCAGCAGCCTGCTTGGGGGGGCGAATTCACCCCTCCACTTT. Protein product: CASSLLGGANSPLHF.